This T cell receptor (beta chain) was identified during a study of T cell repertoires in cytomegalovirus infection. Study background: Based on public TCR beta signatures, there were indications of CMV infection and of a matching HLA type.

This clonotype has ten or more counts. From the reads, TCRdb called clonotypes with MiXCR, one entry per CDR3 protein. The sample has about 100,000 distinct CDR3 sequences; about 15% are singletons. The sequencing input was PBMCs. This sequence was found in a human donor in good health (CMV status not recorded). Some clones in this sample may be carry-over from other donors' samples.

The CDR3 loop reads CASSPLGYDKNIQYF. The CDR3 region has the DNA TGTGCCAGCAGTCCTCTCGGCTATGACAAAAACATTCAGTACTTC. The rearrangement joins TRBV6-1 to TRBJ2-4, with D unresolved. Trimming removed 5 bases at V and 3 bases at J, with 14 bases between. This CDR3 comprises 15 residues. CDR1 MNHNS and CDR2 SASEGT come from the germline V gene.